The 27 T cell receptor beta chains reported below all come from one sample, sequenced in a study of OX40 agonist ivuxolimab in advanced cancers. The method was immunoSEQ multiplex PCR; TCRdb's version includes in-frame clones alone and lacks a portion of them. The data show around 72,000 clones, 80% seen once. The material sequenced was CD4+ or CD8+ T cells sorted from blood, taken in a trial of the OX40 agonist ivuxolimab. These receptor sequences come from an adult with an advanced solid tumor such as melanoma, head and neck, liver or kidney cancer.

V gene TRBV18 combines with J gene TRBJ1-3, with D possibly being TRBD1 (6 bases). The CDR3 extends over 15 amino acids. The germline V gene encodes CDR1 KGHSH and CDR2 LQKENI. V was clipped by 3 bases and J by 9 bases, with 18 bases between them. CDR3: CASSPASRQDPTIYF. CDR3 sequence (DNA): TGTGCCAGCTCACCCGCCTCACGACAGGATCCCACCATATATTTT.

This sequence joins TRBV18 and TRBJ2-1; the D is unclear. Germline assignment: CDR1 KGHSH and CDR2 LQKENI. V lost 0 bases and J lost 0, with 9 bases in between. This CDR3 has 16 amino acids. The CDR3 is CASSPPNLGSYNEQFF. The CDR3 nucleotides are TGTGCCAGCTCACCACCGAATCTAGGCTCCTACAATGAGCAGTTCTTC.

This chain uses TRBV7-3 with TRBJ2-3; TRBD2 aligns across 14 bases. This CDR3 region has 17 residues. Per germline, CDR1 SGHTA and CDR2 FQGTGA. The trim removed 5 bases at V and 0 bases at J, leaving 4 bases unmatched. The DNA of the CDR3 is TGTGCCAGCAGCCAGGGACTAGCGGGAGTCAGCACAGATACGCAGTATTTT. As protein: CASSQGLAGVSTDTQYF.

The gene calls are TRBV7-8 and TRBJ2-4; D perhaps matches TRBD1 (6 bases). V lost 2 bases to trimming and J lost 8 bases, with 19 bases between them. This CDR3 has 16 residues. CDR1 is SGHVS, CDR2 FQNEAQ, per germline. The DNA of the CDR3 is TGTGCCAGCAGCTTACGGGACCCTCCTAACAGGGACATTCAGTACTTC. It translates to CASSLRDPPNRDIQYF.

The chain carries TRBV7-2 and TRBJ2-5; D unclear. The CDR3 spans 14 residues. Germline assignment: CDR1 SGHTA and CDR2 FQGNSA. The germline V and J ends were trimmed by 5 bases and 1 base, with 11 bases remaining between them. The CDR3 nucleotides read TGTGCCAGCAGCCAAGGACGGGCCCAAGAGACCCAGTACTTC. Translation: CASSQGRAQETQYF.

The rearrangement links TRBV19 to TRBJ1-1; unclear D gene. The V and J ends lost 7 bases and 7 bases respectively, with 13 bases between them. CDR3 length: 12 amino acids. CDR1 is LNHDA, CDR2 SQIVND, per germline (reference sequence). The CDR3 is CASNRRAGEAFF. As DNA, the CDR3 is TGTGCCAGTAATCGACGGGCGGGTGAAGCTTTCTTT.

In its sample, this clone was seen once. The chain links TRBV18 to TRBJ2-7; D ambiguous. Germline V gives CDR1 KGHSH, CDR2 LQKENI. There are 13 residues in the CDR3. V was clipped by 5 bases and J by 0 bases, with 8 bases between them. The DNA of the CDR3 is TGTGCCAGCTCAAACGGGTACTCCTACGAGCAGTACTTC. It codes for CASSNGYSYEQYF.

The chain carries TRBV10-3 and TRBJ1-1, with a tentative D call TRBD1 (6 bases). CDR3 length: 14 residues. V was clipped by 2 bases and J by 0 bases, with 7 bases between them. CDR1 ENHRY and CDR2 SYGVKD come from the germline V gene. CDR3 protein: CAISEQGMNTEAFF. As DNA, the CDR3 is TGTGCCATCAGTGAGCAGGGGATGAACACTGAAGCTTTCTTT.

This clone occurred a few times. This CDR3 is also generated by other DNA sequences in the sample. CDR3 sequence reads: CASSLGRRDQPQHF. DNA for the CDR3: TGTGCCAGCAGTTTGGGCAGGAGGGATCAGCCCCAGCATTTT. The rearrangement uses TRBV28 and TRBJ1-5; D gene ambiguous. The CDR3 has 14 residues. Germline CDR1 and CDR2: MDHEN and SYDVKM. The ends were cut back, 3 bases at V and 5 bases at J, with 11 bases in the middle.

In nucleotides, the CDR3 is TGTGCCAGCAGCTTAAGTTCGCCGAACACCGGGGAGCTGTTTTTT. Its protein product is CASSLSSPNTGELFF. The V call is TRBV7-6, the J call TRBJ2-2; unclear D gene. With 2 bases removed from V and 0 bases from J, the gap between germline ends came to 7 bases. Per the germline V gene, CDR1 is SGHVS and CDR2 is FNYEAQ. The CDR3 spans 15 residues.

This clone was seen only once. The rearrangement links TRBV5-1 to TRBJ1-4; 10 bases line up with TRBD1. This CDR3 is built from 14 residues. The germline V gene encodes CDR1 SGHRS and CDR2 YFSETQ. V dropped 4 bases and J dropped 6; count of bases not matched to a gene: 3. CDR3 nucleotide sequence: TGCGCCAGCAGCGCGACAGGGGGCGATGAAAAACTGTTTTTT. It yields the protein CASSATGGDEKLFF.

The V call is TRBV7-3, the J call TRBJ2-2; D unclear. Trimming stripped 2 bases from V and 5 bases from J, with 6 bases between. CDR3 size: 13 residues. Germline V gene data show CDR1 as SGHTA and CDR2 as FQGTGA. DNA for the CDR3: TGTGCCAGCAGCTTAGGACGAACCGGGGAGCTGTTTTTT. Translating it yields CASSLGRTGELFF.

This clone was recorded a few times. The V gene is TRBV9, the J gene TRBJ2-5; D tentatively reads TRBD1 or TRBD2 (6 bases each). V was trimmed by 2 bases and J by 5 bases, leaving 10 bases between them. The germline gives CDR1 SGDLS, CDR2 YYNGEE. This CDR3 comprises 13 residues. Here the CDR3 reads CASSVRGEETQYF. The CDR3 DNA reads TGTGCCAGCAGCGTGAGGGGGGAGGAGACCCAGTACTTC.

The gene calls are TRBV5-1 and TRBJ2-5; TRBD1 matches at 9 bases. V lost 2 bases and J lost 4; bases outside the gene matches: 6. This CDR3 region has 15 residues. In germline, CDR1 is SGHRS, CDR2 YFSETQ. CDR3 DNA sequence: TGCGCCAGCAGCTTCCAGCCGGGACAGGGAGAGACCCAGTACTTC. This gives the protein CASSFQPGQGETQYF.

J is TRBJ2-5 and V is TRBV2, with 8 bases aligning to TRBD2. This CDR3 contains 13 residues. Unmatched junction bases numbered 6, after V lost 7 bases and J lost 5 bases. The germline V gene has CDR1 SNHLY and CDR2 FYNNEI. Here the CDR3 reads CASKERGRETQYF. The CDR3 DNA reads TGTGCCAGCAAGGAGCGGGGGAGGGAGACCCAGTACTTC.

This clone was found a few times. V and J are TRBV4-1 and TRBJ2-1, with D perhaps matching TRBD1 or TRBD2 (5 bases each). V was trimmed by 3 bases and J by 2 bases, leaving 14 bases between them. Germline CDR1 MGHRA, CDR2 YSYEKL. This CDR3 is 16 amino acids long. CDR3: CASSQAGTSPYNEQFF. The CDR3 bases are TGCGCCAGCAGCCAGGCCGGGACCTCTCCCTACAATGAGCAGTTCTTC.

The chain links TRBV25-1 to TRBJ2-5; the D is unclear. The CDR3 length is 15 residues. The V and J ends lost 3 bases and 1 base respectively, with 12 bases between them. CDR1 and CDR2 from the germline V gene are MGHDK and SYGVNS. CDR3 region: CASSDWNSFQETQYF. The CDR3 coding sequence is TGTGCCAGCAGTGACTGGAACTCCTTCCAAGAGACCCAGTACTTC.

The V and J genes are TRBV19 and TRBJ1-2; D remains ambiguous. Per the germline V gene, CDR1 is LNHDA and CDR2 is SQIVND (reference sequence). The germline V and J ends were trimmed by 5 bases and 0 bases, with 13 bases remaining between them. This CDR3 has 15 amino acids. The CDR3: CASSVDHVSNYGYTF. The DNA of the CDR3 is TGTGCCAGTAGTGTCGATCACGTCTCTAACTATGGCTACACCTTC.

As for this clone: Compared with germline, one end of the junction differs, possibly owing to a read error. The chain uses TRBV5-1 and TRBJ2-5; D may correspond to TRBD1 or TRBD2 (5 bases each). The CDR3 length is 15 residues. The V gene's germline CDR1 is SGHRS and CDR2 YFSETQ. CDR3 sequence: CASSLRLPGQGTQYF. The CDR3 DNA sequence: TGCGCCAGCAGCTTGCGACTTCCGGGGCAAGGGACCCAGTACTTC.

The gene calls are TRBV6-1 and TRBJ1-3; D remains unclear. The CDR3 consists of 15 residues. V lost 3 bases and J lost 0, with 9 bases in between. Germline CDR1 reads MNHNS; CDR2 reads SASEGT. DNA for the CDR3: TGTGCCAGCAGTGACGGATACCACTCTGGAAACACCATATATTTT. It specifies CASSDGYHSGNTIYF.

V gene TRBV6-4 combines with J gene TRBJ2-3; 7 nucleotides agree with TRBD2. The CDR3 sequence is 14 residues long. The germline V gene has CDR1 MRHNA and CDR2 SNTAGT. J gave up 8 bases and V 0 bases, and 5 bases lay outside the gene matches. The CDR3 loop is CASSDSSAGTTQYF. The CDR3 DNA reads TGTGCCAGCAGTGACTCGTCAGCGGGGACTACGCAGTATTTT.

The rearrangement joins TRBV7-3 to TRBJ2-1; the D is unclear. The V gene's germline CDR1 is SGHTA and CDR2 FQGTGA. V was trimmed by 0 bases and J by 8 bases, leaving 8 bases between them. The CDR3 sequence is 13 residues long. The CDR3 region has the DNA TGTGCCAGCAGCTTAACGTACGAGGATGAGCAGTTCTTC. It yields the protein CASSLTYEDEQFF. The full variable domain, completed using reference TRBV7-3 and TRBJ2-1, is GAGVSQTPSNKVTEKGKYVELRCDPISGHTALYWYRQSLGQGPEFLIYFQGTGAADDSGLPNDRFFAVRPEGSVSTLKIQRTERGDSAVYLCASSLTYEDEQFFGPGTRLTVL.

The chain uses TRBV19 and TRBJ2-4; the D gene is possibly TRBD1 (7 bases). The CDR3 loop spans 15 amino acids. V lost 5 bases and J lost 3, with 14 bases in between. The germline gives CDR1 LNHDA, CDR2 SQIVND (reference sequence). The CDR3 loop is CASSSGGIGKNIQYF. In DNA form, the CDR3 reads TGTGCCAGTAGTTCAGGGGGGATCGGCAAAAACATTCAGTACTTC. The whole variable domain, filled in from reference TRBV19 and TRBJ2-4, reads DGGITQSPKYLFRKEGQNVTLSCEQNLNHDAMYWYRQDPGQGLRLIYYSQIVNDFQKGDIAEGYSVSREKKESFPLTVTSAQKNPTAFYLCASSSGGIGKNIQYFGAGTRLSVL.

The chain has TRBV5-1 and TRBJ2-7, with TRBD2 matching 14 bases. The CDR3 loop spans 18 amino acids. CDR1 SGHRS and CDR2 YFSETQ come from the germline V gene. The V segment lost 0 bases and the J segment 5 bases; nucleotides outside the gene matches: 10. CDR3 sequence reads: CASSLVWGLAGVTNEQYF. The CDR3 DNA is TGCGCCAGCAGCTTGGTTTGGGGACTAGCGGGAGTGACGAACGAGCAGTACTTC.

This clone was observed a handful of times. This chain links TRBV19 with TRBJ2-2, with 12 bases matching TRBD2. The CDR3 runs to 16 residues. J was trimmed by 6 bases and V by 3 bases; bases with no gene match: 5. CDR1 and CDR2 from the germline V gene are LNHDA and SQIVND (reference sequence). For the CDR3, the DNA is TGTGCCAGTAGTATTACTAGCGGGAGGTCGGCCGGGGAGCTGTTTTTT. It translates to CASSITSGRSAGELFF. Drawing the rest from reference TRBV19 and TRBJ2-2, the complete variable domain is DGGITQSPKYLFRKEGQNVTLSCEQNLNHDAMYWYRQDPGQGLRLIYYSQIVNDFQKGDIAEGYSVSREKKESFPLTVTSAQKNPTAFYLCASSITSGRSAGELFFGEGSRLTVL.

The CDR3 is CASSPRTSGRNYEQYF. CDR3 coding DNA: TGTGCCAGCAGCCCCCGGACTAGCGGGAGGAACTACGAGCAGTACTTC. The chain uses TRBV7-2 and TRBJ2-7, with TRBD2 identical over 14 bases. The CDR3 has 16 amino acids. V lost 5 bases, J lost 3 bases, and 6 bases stayed unmatched. CDR1 is SGHTA, CDR2 FQGNSA, per germline.

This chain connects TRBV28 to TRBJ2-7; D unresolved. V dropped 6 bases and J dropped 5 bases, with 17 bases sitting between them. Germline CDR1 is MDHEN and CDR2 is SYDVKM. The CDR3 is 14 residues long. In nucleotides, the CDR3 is TGTGCCAGCAGACACCGACGGAGATTCCACGAGCAGTACGTC. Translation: CASRHRRRFHEQYV.